The present TCR beta chain was sequenced within a study of blood T cell repertoires in COVID-19 (dated by TCRdb to 2018 to 2021). A note on the overall study: Samples covering the acute and convalescent phases of COVID-19 were provided by collaborators in the United States, Italy and Spain. The samples were drawn from the first 160 participants of the ongoing ImmuneRACE study and from 1,200 or so subjects provided by 6 global collaborators. HLA class I and class II types, where available, came from metadata supplied by the sample provider rather than from assay-based typing. The prospective study material was composed of cDNA or gDNA derived from T cells, B-cell-depleted T cells, or PBMCs. A de-identified subject ID, COVID-19 status, age in years and sex were almost always included in the sample metadata. A freely available public database, intended as a resource for researchers studying the immune response to SARS-CoV-2, is where the repertoires were released. The dataset comprised deeply sampled blood TCRbeta repertoires from subjects exposed to, actively infected with, or recovered from COVID-19.

The immunoSEQ Assay, a bias-controlled multiplex PCR, was used to amplify TCRbeta CDR3 regions from genomic DNA. Per the source publication's procedure: Nucleated cell counts per sample were estimated from amplification of reference gene primers within the assay. Sequence reads were collapsed and filtered to measure the absolute abundance of every unique TCRbeta CDR3 rearrangement. For each sample, productive Simpson clonality was calculated by taking the square root of Simpson's diversity index across productive rearrangements. TCRdb took this table from immuneACCESS and kept in-frame rearrangements with V and J called. Such tables lack part of the clones; where checked against another copy, unresolved V genes explain under half of the gap, and the rest is unexplained. That table supplies the V and J calls and clone size; D and trimming were determined from the DNA. The sample includes 300,000 to 450,000 clones, with 80% to 90% observed a single time. Clones ranked in the top ten supply over 0.95% of the sample.

Study-wide conclusions, independent of this receptor: The quantity of clinical and demographic metadata differed by source and by participant and was supplied without curation.

V and J lose 6 bases and 5 bases, and a span of 19 bases separates them. Taken from cysteine to phenylalanine, the CDR3 has 16 residues. Kept here is only the CDR3 DNA, which spans 48 bases and is read in frame from base 1. From the germline V gene (reference sequence), CDR1 is LNHDA and CDR2 is SQIVND. Participants in the prospective study were enrolled through a virtual design, were aged about 18 to 90 years, and lived in roughly 26 United States geographic areas. Cohort assignment in the prospective study relied on participant-reported clinical history from a screening survey and a study questionnaire. Recovered participants in ImmuneRACE Cohort 3 were defined as having two consecutive negative NP/OP PCR tests, clearance from a healthcare professional, or resolution of symptoms. In the prospective study, whole blood, serum and a nasopharyngeal or oropharyngeal swab were collected from each participant by mobile phlebotomists. Participants in the prospective study had the option to provide additional blood draws and questionnaires over a 2-month period. Before DNA extraction, prospective study blood samples were shipped either frozen or at room temperature.

This clone was seen just once. Its antigen is currently not known. No per-base quality is available; no much larger clone lies one base away. The rearrangement joined TRBV19 to TRBJ1-4, and possibly TRBD1, on 6 matching bases. This receptor was obtained from a man younger than 35 who had recovered from COVID-19. Sequenced material: PBMCs or T cells enriched from blood (not recorded which). Read as DNA, the sequence is TGTGCCAGTAGATCTAGTCGGGCAGGGGAAAATGAAAAACTGTTTTTT. Translation gives CASRSSRAGENEKLFF.